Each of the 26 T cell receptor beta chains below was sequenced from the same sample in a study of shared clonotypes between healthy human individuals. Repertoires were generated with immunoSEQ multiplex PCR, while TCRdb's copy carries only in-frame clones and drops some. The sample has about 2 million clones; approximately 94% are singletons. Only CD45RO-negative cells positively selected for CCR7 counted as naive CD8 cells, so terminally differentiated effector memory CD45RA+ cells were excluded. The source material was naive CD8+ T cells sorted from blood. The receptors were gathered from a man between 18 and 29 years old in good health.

The CDR3 DNA reads TGTGCCAGCAGCGTAGCTAGCAGAACCTACGAGCAGTACTTC. It yields the protein CASSVASRTYEQYF. This rearrangement joins TRBV9 to TRBJ2-7; perhaps TRBD2 as D (5 bases). The V gene's germline CDR1 is SGDLS and CDR2 YYNGEE. V was pared by 0 bases and J by 2 bases, with 9 bases between. The CDR3 is 14 amino acids.

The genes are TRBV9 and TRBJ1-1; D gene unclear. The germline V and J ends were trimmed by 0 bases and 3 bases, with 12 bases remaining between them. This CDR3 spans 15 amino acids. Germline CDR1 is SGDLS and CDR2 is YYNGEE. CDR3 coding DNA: TGTGCCAGCAGCGTAGCTCTGGACTCTGACACTGAAGCTTTCTTT. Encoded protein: CASSVALDSDTEAFF.

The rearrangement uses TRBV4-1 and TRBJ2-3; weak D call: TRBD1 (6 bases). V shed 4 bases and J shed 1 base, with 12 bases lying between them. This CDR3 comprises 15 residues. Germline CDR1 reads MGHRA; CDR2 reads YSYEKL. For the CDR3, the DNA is TGCGCCAGCAGCCCCAGGGGTAAGGGCACAGATACGCAGTATTTT. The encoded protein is CASSPRGKGTDTQYF.

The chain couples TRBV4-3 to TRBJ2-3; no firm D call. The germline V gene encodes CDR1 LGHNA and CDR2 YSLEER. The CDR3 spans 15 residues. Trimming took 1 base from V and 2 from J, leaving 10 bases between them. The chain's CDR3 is CASSQGSAYTDTQYF. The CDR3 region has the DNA TGCGCCAGCAGCCAAGGGTCAGCTTACACAGATACGCAGTATTTT.

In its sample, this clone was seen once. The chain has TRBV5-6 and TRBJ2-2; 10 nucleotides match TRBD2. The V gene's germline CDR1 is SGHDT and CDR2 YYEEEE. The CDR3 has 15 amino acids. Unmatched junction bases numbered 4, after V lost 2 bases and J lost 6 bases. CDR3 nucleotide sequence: TGTGCCAGCAGCTTTTCGACTAGCGGGTCCGGGGAGCTGTTTTTT. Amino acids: CASSFSTSGSGELFF.

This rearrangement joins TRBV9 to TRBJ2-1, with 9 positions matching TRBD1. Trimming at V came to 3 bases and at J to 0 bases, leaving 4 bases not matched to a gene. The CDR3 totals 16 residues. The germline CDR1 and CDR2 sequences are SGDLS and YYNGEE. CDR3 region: CASSAGQGSSYNEQFF. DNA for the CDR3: TGTGCCAGCAGCGCCGGACAGGGGAGCTCCTACAATGAGCAGTTCTTC.

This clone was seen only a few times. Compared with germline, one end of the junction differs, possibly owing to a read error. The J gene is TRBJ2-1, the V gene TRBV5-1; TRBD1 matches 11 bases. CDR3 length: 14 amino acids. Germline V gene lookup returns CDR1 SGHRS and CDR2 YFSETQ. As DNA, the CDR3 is TGCGCCAGCAGTTTGGGACAGGGGGATCATGAGCAGTTCTTC. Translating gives CASSLGQGDHEQFF.

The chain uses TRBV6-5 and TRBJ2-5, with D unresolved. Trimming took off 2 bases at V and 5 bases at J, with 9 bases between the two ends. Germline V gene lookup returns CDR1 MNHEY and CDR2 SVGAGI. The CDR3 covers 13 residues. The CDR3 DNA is TGTGCCAGCAGTTACCATGTCCGGGAGACCCAGTACTTC. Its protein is CASSYHVRETQYF.

Here the CDR3 reads CASSELGASNYGYTF. DNA for the CDR3: TGTGCCAGCAGTGAATTAGGGGCTTCTAACTATGGCTACACCTTC. This chain joins TRBV2 and TRBJ1-2, with D perhaps matching TRBD1 (5 bases). Between the trimmed V and J ends, which lost 2 bases and 0 bases, there was a span of 10 bases. The germline V gene has CDR1 SNHLY and CDR2 FYNNEI. This CDR3 spans 15 amino acids.

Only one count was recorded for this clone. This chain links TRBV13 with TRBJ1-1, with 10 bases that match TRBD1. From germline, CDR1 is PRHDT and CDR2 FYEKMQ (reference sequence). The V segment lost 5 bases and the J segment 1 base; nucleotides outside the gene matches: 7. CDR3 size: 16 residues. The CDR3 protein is CASSHRDRGKNTEAFF. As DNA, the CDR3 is TGTGCCAGCAGCCATCGGGACAGGGGAAAGAACACTGAAGCTTTCTTT.

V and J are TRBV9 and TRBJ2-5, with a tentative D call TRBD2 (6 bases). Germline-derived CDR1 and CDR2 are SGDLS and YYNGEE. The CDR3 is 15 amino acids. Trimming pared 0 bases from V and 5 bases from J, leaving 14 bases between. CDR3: CASSVESASDETQYF. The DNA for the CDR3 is TGTGCCAGCAGCGTAGAGAGCGCTAGCGACGAGACCCAGTACTTC.

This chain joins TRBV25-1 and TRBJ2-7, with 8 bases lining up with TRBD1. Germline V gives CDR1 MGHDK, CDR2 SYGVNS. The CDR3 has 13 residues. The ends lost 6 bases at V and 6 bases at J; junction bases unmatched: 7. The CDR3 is CASSRQGSSEQYF. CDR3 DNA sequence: TGTGCCAGCAGCCGACAGGGGTCCAGCGAGCAGTACTTC.

The CDR3 spells CASSDQTGGSWEEAFF. CDR3 bases: TGTGCCAGCAGCGATCAGACAGGGGGCTCATGGGAGGAAGCTTTCTTT. The V and J genes are TRBV5-6 and TRBJ1-1, with 10 nucleotides matching TRBD1. This CDR3 has 16 residues. Trimming removed 4 bases from V and 8 bases from J; junction bases left unmatched: 14. From germline, CDR1 is SGHDT and CDR2 YYEEEE.

CDR3 protein: CATDRGSDEQYF. The CDR3, as DNA: TGTGCCACCGACAGGGGATCTGACGAGCAGTACTTC. The chain employs TRBV10-3 and TRBJ2-7; 8 nucleotides line up with TRBD1. Germline V gives CDR1 ENHRY, CDR2 SYGVKD. V shed 10 bases and J 5 bases; nucleotides not matched to a gene: 7. The CDR3 runs to 12 residues.

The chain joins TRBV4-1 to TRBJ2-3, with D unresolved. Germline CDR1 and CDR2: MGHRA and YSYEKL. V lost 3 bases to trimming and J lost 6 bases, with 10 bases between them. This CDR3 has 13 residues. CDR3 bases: TGCGCCAGCAGCCACTCCTCTGGGGATACGCAGTATTTT. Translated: CASSHSSGDTQYF.

CDR3: CASSYFTGGVGGELFF. DNA of the CDR3: TGTGCCAGCAGTTACTTCACAGGGGGCGTCGGCGGGGAGCTGTTTTTT. The chain recombines TRBV6-5 with TRBJ2-2, with TRBD1 matching over 9 bases. Trimming removed 1 base from V and 7 bases from J; junction bases left unmatched: 7. Germline V gene sequence: CDR1 MNHEY, CDR2 SVGAGI. CDR3 length: 16 amino acids.

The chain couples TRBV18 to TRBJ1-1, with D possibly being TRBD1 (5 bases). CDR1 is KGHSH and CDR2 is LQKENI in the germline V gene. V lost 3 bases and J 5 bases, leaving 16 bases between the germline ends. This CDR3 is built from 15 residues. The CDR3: CASSPDRKRRTEAFF. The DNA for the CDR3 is TGTGCCAGCTCACCTGACAGAAAAAGGCGGACTGAAGCTTTCTTT.

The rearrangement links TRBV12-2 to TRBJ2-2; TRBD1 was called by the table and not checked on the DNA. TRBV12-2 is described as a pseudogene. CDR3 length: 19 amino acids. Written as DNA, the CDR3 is TGTGCAAGTCGCTCCCGCGGGGAGAGGGGACAGGGGATCGCCGGGGAGCTGTTTTTT. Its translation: CASRSRGERGQGIAGELFF.

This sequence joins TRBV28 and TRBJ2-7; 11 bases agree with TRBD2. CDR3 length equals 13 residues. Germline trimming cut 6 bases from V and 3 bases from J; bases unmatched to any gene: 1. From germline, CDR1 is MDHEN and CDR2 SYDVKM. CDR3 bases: TGTGCCAGCAGGGGACTAGCGGACTACGAGCAGTACTTC. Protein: CASRGLADYEQYF.

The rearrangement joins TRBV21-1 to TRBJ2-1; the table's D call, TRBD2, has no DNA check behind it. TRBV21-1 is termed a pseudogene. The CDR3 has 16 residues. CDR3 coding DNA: TGTGCCAGCAGCAAAACCTCCAAGCGGGAGAACTATGAGCAGTTCTTC. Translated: CASSKTSKRENYEQFF.

Here the CDR3 DNA reads TGTGCCAGCAGGAGAGGACTAGCGGGAGGCAGCTCCTACAATGAGCAGTTCTTC. It specifies CASRRGLAGGSSYNEQFF. The rearrangement joins TRBV27 to TRBJ2-1; 14 bases are shared with TRBD2. From germline, CDR1 is MNHEY and CDR2 SMNVEV (reference sequence). After removal of 6 bases from V and 0 bases from J, the junction contained 7 bases not matched to a gene. The CDR3 length is 18 residues.

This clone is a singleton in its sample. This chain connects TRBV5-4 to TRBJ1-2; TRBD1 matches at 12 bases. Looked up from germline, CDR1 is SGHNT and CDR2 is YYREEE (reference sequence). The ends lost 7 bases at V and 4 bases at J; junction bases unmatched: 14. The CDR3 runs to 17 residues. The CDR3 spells CASYRIVPGQGAYGYTF. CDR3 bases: TGTGCCAGCTACCGGATCGTACCGGGACAGGGGGCCTATGGCTACACCTTC.

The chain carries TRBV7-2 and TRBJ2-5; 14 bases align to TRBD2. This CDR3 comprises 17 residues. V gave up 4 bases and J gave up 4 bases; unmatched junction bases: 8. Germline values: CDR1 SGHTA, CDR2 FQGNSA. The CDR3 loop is CASSSRLAGGPRETQYF. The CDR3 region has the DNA TGTGCCAGCAGCTCCCGACTAGCGGGAGGGCCTCGAGAGACCCAGTACTTC.

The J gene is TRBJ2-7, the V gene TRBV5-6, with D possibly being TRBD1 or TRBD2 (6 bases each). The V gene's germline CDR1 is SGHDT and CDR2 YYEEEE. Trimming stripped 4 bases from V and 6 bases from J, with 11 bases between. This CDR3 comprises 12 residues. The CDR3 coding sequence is TGTGCCAGCAGCGCCGGAGGGGGCGAGCAGTACTTC. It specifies CASSAGGGEQYF.

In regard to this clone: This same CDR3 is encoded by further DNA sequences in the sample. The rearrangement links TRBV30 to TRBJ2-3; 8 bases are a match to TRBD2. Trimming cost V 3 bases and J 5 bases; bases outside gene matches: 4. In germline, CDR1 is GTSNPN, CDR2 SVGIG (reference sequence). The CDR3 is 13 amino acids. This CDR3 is CAWSGGAGDTQYF. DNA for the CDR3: TGTGCCTGGAGCGGGGGGGCCGGAGATACGCAGTATTTT.

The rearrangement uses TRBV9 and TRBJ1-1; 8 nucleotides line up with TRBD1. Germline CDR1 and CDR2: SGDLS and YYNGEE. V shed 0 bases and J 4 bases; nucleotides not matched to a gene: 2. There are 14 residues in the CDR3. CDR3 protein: CASSVARGPTEAFF. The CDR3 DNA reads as TGTGCCAGCAGCGTAGCCAGGGGGCCCACTGAAGCTTTCTTT. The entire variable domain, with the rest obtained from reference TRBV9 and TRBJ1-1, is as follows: DSGVTQTPKHLITATGQRVTLRCSPRSGDLSVYWYQQSLDQGLQFLIQYYNGEERAKGNILERFSAQQFPDLHSELNLSSLELGDSALYFCASSVARGPTEAFFGQGTRLTVV.